Below, 23 T cell receptor beta chains from the same sample are listed, as sequenced in a study of vaccination and CD4 T cells after COVID-19. Their cognate antigens are unknown. Treatment: roughly 11-day PBMC culture with coronavirus spike peptide pools or control peptides (ViraFEST assay). Sequencing of the DNA from cultured CD4+ T cells was carried out with the Oncomine TCR Beta short-read assay. TCRdb passed the PCR reads through MiXCR, listing each CDR3 protein once. The data hold roughly 14,000 distinct CDR3 sequences, with around 40% observed a single time. Sample: cultured CD4+ T cells from blood. The receptor source for this set is a human donor with COVID-19.

The sample holds a few counts of this clonotype. One junction end disagrees with the germline gene, perhaps due to a read error. V and J are TRBV7-7 and TRBJ2-3; tentative D call: TRBD2 (5 bases). Germline lookup yields CDR1 SSHAT and CDR2 FNYEAQ (reference sequence). CDR3 length equals 15 residues. The CDR3 sequence: CASSLGLSHTDTQYF. DNA for the CDR3: TGTGCTAGCAGCTTAGGACTGTCCCACACAGATACGCAGTATTTT.

V gene TRBV6-2 or TRBV6-3 combines with J gene TRBJ1-2; 7 bases are a match to TRBD1. V lost 6 bases and J lost 2; bases outside the gene matches: 6. CDR1 MNHEY and CDR2 SVGEGT come from the germline V gene. The CDR3 extends over 14 amino acids. The CDR3 nucleotides are TGTGCCAGCAGGCCAGGGGGGATCAACTATGGCTACACCTTC. It yields the protein CASRPGGINYGYTF.

CDR3 DNA sequence: TGCGCCAGCAGCTCCGGGACACTGCAAGAGACCCAGTACTTC. Its protein is CASSSGTLQETQYF. V usage is TRBV5-1 and J usage is TRBJ2-5, with a tentative D call TRBD1 (6 bases). Germline loops: CDR1 SGHRS, CDR2 YFSETQ. V was shortened by 3 bases and J by 2 bases, with 11 bases between the two germline ends. The CDR3 covers 14 residues.

This clonotype was observed a single time. The chain joins TRBV7-2 to TRBJ1-3, with D unclear. This CDR3 has 16 amino acids. V was shortened by 0 bases and J by 4 bases, with 13 bases between the two germline ends. The germline V gene encodes CDR1 SGHTA and CDR2 FQGNSA. The CDR3 coding sequence is TGTGCCAGCAGCTTAGCGGCGAGAGGGAGCGGAAACACCATATATTTT. This encodes CASSLAARGSGNTIYF.

The rearrangement links TRBV2 to TRBJ2-3; D perhaps matches TRBD1 (6 bases). Germline V gene data show CDR1 as SNHLY and CDR2 as FYNNEI. The V and J ends lost 2 bases and 4 bases respectively, with 7 bases between them. This CDR3 spans 13 amino acids. CDR3 in DNA: TGTGCCAGCAGTGAAAACAGGGCAGATACGCAGTATTTT. Amino acids: CASSENRADTQYF.

This clonotype was detected a few times. The chain employs TRBV11-2 and TRBJ2-5; no clear D gene. The germline gives CDR1 SGHAT, CDR2 FQNNGV. Deletions cut 1 base from V and 4 bases from J, with 10 bases between. This CDR3 region has 14 residues. CDR3 residues: CASSLVSTSETQYF. The CDR3 DNA follows: TGTGCCAGCAGCTTAGTCAGTACGTCAGAGACCCAGTACTTC.

Only a few counts were recorded for this clonotype. V is TRBV5-3 and J is TRBJ1-2; D is undetermined. TRBV5-3 is placed among ORFs of uncertain function. This CDR3 region has 13 residues. Trimming pared 8 bases from V and 2 bases from J, leaving 13 bases between. CDR3 region: CASSSGVNYGYTF. DNA of the CDR3: TGTGCCAGCAGTTCGGGAGTGAACTATGGCTACACCTTC.

This clonotype came up a few times. The chain uses TRBV6-1 and TRBJ1-3; D gene uncertain. Per the germline V gene, CDR1 is MNHNS and CDR2 is SASEGT. The CDR3 length is 16 residues. The germline V and J ends were trimmed by 6 bases and 0 bases, with 15 bases remaining between them. DNA for the CDR3: TGTGCCAGCAGATTGGACGCCCGGGGCTCTGGAAACACCATATATTTT. It specifies CASRLDARGSGNTIYF.

The genes are TRBV7-4 and TRBJ1-2; D remains unclear. Germline V gives CDR1 SGHVT, CDR2 SQSDAQ. V was clipped by 5 bases and J by 0 bases, with 10 bases between them. The CDR3 is 14 amino acids. CDR3 nucleotides: TGTGCCAGCAGCGAGGACGGACCTAACTATGGCTACACCTTC. Translated, it gives CASSEDGPNYGYTF.

This chain connects TRBV7-9 to TRBJ1-1; D remains unclear. The V end was cut by 5 bases, the J end by 8 bases, with 15 bases between. Looked up from germline, CDR1 is SEHNR and CDR2 is FQNEAQ (reference sequence). The CDR3 contains 13 residues. CDR3 loop: CASSARVAGEAFF. The CDR3 nucleotides read TGTGCCAGCAGCGCAAGGGTTGCAGGAGAAGCTTTCTTT.

This clonotype came up once. The rearrangement uses TRBV20-1 and TRBJ2-3, with unresolved D. Germline values: CDR1 DFQATT, CDR2 SNEGSKA (reference sequence). This CDR3 region has 15 residues. With 3 bases removed from V and 2 bases from J, the gap between germline ends came to 15 bases. The chain's CDR3 is CSASPVNTLTDTQYF. In nucleotides, the CDR3 is TGCAGTGCTAGTCCGGTAAATACCCTCACAGATACGCAGTATTTT.

The rearrangement links TRBV12-3 or TRBV12-4 to TRBJ1-1; tentative D call: TRBD1 (6 bases). The length of the CDR3 is 15 residues. Between the trimmed V and J ends, which lost 5 bases and 4 bases, there was a span of 17 bases. The CDR3 DNA follows: TGTGCCAGCAGTACCACGGGACGAGGGGGCACTGAAGCTTTCTTT. The encoded protein is CASSTTGRGGTEAFF.

The chain joins TRBV24-1 to TRBJ2-3; 8 bases are shared with TRBD2. Germline CDR1 reads KGHDR; CDR2 reads SFDVKD. The CDR3 has 19 amino acids. J gave up 0 bases and V 3 bases, and 13 bases lay outside the gene matches. CDR3 loop: CATSDPTEAGAFSTDTQYF. CDR3 in DNA: TGTGCCACCAGTGATCCTACCGAAGCGGGGGCATTTAGCACAGATACGCAGTATTTT.

This clonotype was counted only a few times. This chain joins TRBV6-1 and TRBJ2-2; D gene unclear. The CDR3 loop spans 15 amino acids. Germline V gene sequence: CDR1 MNHNS, CDR2 SASEGT. The V end was cut by 6 bases, the J end by 2 bases, with 13 bases between. The CDR3 spells CASSRIRDNTGELFF. CDR3 DNA: TGTGCCAGCAGCCGGATTCGAGACAACACCGGGGAGCTGTTTTTT.

The chain employs TRBV20-1 and TRBJ2-7, with TRBD2 as a possible D gene (6 bases). V was shortened by 2 bases and J by 7 bases, with 21 bases between the two germline ends. Per the germline V gene, CDR1 is DFQATT and CDR2 is SNEGSKA (reference sequence). The CDR3 runs to 15 residues. The CDR3 bases are TGCAGTGCTAGAACCCCCGGGACTCCTAATCTGGAGCAGTACTTC. Translated, it gives CSARTPGTPNLEQYF.

To note about this clonotype: Compared with germline, one end of the junction differs, possibly owing to a read error. The chain combines TRBV2 with TRBJ1-5; D ambiguous. Germline V gives CDR1 SNHLY, CDR2 FYNNEI. The CDR3 covers 14 residues. For the CDR3, the DNA is TGTACCAGCAGTGGACCGTATAGCAATCAGCCCCAGCATTTT. Translation: CTSSGPYSNQPQHF. Combining the CDR3 with reference TRBV2 and TRBJ1-5 gives the whole variable domain EPEVTQTPSHQVTQMGQEVILRCVPISNHLYFYWYRQILGQKVEFLVSFYNNEISEKSEIFDDQFSVERPDGSNFTLKIRSTKLEDSAMYFCTSSGPYSNQPQHFGDGTRLSIL.

The CDR3 here is CASSLQSEAFF. CDR3 nucleotide sequence: TGTGCCAGCAGCTTACAGAGTGAAGCTTTCTTT. The V gene is TRBV11-3, the J gene TRBJ1-1, with D hard to call. The length of the CDR3 is 11 residues. The V and J ends lost 2 bases and 7 bases respectively, with 5 bases between them. From germline, CDR1 is SGHNT and CDR2 YENEEA.

This rearrangement joins TRBV28 to TRBJ1-3; D not certain. The CDR3 contains 11 residues. CDR1 and CDR2 (germline): MDHEN, SYDVKM. V was clipped by 6 bases and J by 9 bases, with 9 bases between them. DNA for the CDR3: TGTGCCAGCAGATGGGTGGGCACCATATATTTT. Translated, it gives CASRWVGTIYF.

The chain recombines TRBV5-3 with TRBJ1-1, with 7 bases lining up with TRBD1. TRBV5-3 is identified as an open reading frame with a role that is uncertain. Trimming cost V 8 bases and J 1 base; bases outside gene matches: 8. This CDR3 has 14 amino acids. The CDR3 sequence is CASKRTGRNTEAFF. DNA of the CDR3: TGTGCCAGCAAGCGGACAGGACGGAACACTGAAGCTTTCTTT.

The V gene is TRBV27, the J gene TRBJ1-5; D is unresolved. V was clipped by 0 bases and J by 2 bases, with 8 bases between them. The CDR3 runs to 15 residues. Germline-derived CDR1 and CDR2 are MNHEY and SMNVEV (reference sequence). This CDR3 is CASSLSSFGNQPQHF. CDR3 bases: TGTGCCAGCAGTTTATCCAGTTTTGGCAATCAGCCCCAGCATTTT.

J is TRBJ1-6 and V is TRBV11-3; D is uncertain. The V end was cut by 0 bases, the J end by 6 bases, with 3 bases between. Germline CDR1 is SGHNT and CDR2 is YENEEA. This CDR3 region has 13 residues. The CDR3: CASSLDSNSPLHF. CDR3 nucleotides: TGTGCCAGCAGCTTAGACAGTAATTCACCCCTCCACTTT.

The chain has TRBV28 and TRBJ1-5; no clear D. The germline gives CDR1 MDHEN, CDR2 SYDVKM. The CDR3 is made up of 13 amino acids. V was clipped by 6 bases and J by 5 bases, with 11 bases between them. CDR3 in amino acids: CASSYGLDQPQHF. CDR3 in DNA: TGTGCCAGCAGCTACGGGCTGGATCAGCCCCAGCATTTT.

This clonotype came up a few times. This sequence joins TRBV7-2 and TRBJ1-2; D is unclear. The CDR3 sequence is 11 residues long. Looked up from germline, CDR1 is SGHTA and CDR2 is FQGNSA. Trimming removed 8 bases at V and 2 bases at J, with 6 bases between. For the CDR3, the DNA is TGTGCCAGCGTGGGGAACTATGGCTACACCTTC. Translated, it gives CASVGNYGYTF.